These 18 T cell receptor beta chains were sequenced from one sample in a study of response to subunit inactivated influenza vaccine (dated by TCRdb to the late 2010s). Library construction relied on RT-PCR. The sample was run on an Illumina HiSeq 2500. The raw public reads went through TCRdb reprocessing: fastp at Q25, MiXCR clone calling, in-frame beta chains kept. Duplicate CDR3 protein sequences are folded into a single record with the most common DNA and genes. The sample has hundreds of thousands of distinct CDR3 sequences on record, approximately 17% of them singletons. The ten largest account for around 9.9% of the sample. The source was PBMCs from blood, collected around 5 days after vaccination. These receptors came from a man in his fifties who received an inactivated influenza vaccine. Donor details come from another sample of the same person, matched by shared clones.

This clonotype was seen a few times. The chain joins TRBV14 to TRBJ2-5; TRBD1 is a possible D gene (6 bases). Trimming took off 0 bases at V and 4 bases at J, with 12 bases between the two ends. There are 15 residues in the CDR3. CDR1 is SGHDN and CDR2 is FVKESK in the germline V gene. CDR3 DNA sequence: TGTGCCAGCAGCCAAGATTGGGGGCGCCGAGAGACCCAGTACTTC. This gives the protein CASSQDWGRRETQYF.

The chain has TRBV18 and TRBJ2-3; D remains ambiguous. The germline V gene has CDR1 KGHSH and CDR2 LQKENI. Trimming stripped 3 bases from V and 6 bases from J, with 16 bases between. The CDR3 consists of 15 residues. CDR3 amino acids: CASSPGLNLPDTQYF. In DNA, the CDR3 is TGTGCCAGCTCACCCGGGTTAAACTTACCCGATACGCAGTATTTT.

This clonotype was seen only a few times. The chain joins TRBV15 to TRBJ2-1; 12 bases agree with TRBD2. The CDR3 contains 16 residues. The V gene's germline CDR1 is LNHNV and CDR2 YYDKDF (reference sequence). V was clipped by 3 bases and J by 6 bases; unmatched bases: 6. The CDR3 nucleotides are TGTGCCACCAGCAGGATCACTAGCGGGAGGCGCAATGAGCAGTTCTTC. Translation gives CATSRITSGRRNEQFF.

This clonotype came up many times. The chain uses TRBV4-3 and TRBJ2-7; tentative D call: TRBD2 (6 bases). This CDR3 has 14 amino acids. Germline-derived CDR1 and CDR2 are LGHNA and YSLEER. Trimming left V 5 bases short and J 3 bases short, with 14 bases between. The CDR3 loop reads CASSAGLQSYEQYF. The CDR3 nucleotides are TGCGCCAGCAGCGCGGGACTCCAGAGCTACGAGCAGTACTTC.

The chain combines TRBV20-1 with TRBJ1-1, with a weak D call TRBD1 (5 bases). The V gene lost 5 bases and the J gene lost 3 bases, with 13 bases spanning the gap. There are 13 residues in the CDR3. From germline, CDR1 is DFQATT and CDR2 SNEGSKA (reference sequence). The CDR3 DNA reads TGCAGTGCTTCAGGGATCGGGGACACTGAAGCTTTCTTT. Protein: CSASGIGDTEAFF.

The chain combines TRBV29-1 with TRBJ2-1; TRBD2 aligns across 15 bases. The germline CDR1 and CDR2 sequences are SQVTM and ANQGSEA. J gave up 0 bases and V 4 bases, and 1 base lay outside the gene matches. This CDR3 is 16 amino acids long. CDR3 residues: CSVGTSGRASYNEQFF. DNA of the CDR3: TGCAGCGTTGGGACTAGCGGGAGGGCCTCCTACAATGAGCAGTTCTTC.

The rearrangement uses TRBV10-3 and TRBJ2-2; D not certain. V shed 0 bases and J shed 0 bases, with 8 bases lying between them. The germline V gene encodes CDR1 ENHRY and CDR2 SYGVKD. This CDR3 contains 16 residues. The CDR3 here is CAISESGGANTGELFF. The CDR3 DNA reads TGTGCCATCAGTGAGTCAGGTGGAGCGAACACCGGGGAGCTGTTTTTT.

The genes are TRBV7-8 and TRBJ2-7, with TRBD1 matching 10 bases. CDR3 size: 16 residues. Trimming at V came to 2 bases and at J to 6 bases, leaving 10 bases not matched to a gene. In germline, CDR1 is SGHVS, CDR2 FQNEAQ. The CDR3 loop reads CASSLLLGQGSGEQYF. For the CDR3, the DNA is TGTGCCAGCAGCTTACTATTGGGACAGGGGTCGGGCGAGCAGTACTTC.

This clonotype was picked up a small number of times. J is TRBJ2-5 and V is TRBV29-1; no firm D call. In germline, CDR1 is SQVTM, CDR2 ANQGSEA. CDR3 length: 13 amino acids. V shed 2 bases and J shed 3 bases, with 10 bases lying between them. The CDR3 nucleotides read TGCAGCGTTGAATGGCTGAGAAAAGAGACCCAGTACTTC. Amino acids: CSVEWLRKETQYF.

The chain carries TRBV5-5 and TRBJ1-5, with unresolved D. This CDR3 region has 16 residues. The V end was cut by 4 bases, the J end by 5 bases, with 19 bases between. The germline V gene has CDR1 SGHKS and CDR2 YYEKEE (reference sequence). In DNA, the CDR3 is TGTGCCAGCAGCAGGGTCCTCATTTTCCCCGATCAGCCCCAGCATTTT. Translation gives CASSRVLIFPDQPQHF. Full variable domain (rest looked up from reference TRBV5-5 and TRBJ1-5): DAGVTQSPTHLIKTRGQQVTLRCSPISGHKSVSWYQQVLGQGPQFIFQYYEKEERGRGNFPDRFSARQFPNYSSELNVNALLLGDSALYLCASSRVLIFPDQPQHFGDGTRLSIL.

As DNA, the CDR3 is TGCAGCGTTCTGGGGGGGAGCTCCTACAATGAGCAGTTCTTC. It translates to CSVLGGSSYNEQFF. The chain uses TRBV29-1 and TRBJ2-1, with TRBD2 matching over 7 bases. CDR3 length equals 14 residues. After removal of 5 bases from V and 0 bases from J, the junction contained 4 bases not matched to a gene. Germline V CDR1 and CDR2: SQVTM, ANQGSEA.

Comments on this clonotype: At one end the junction does not follow the germline gene, possibly because of a read error. The DNA for the CDR3 is TGTGCCAGCAGTATAGCGGGAGTTGGGGCCTACGAGCAGTACTTC. This codes for CASSIAGVGAYEQYF. This rearrangement joins TRBV12-3 or TRBV12-4 to TRBJ2-7; 9 bases agree with TRBD2. CDR3 size: 15 residues.

The chain recombines TRBV5-1 with TRBJ2-3; weak D call: TRBD1 (6 bases). Germline CDR1 SGHRS, CDR2 YFSETQ. The CDR3 has 16 residues. The germline V and J ends were trimmed by 0 bases and 1 base, with 12 bases remaining between them. The CDR3 DNA reads as TGCGCCAGCAGCTTGGGGGGCGCAGGGGGCACAGATACGCAGTATTTT. Protein: CASSLGGAGGTDTQYF.

J is TRBJ2-3 and V is TRBV7-9; 8 bases match TRBD1. The CDR3 runs 14 residues. The V gene end was trimmed by 5 bases and the J gene end by 6 bases; junction bases not matched to a gene: 7. The germline gives CDR1 SEHNR, CDR2 FQNEAQ (reference sequence). CDR3 DNA sequence: TGTGCCAGCAGCAAACAGGGGGTCAGCGATACGCAGTATTTT. This sequence encodes CASSKQGVSDTQYF.

The chain carries TRBV2 and TRBJ2-5, with D perhaps matching TRBD1 (6 bases). The V and J ends lost 4 bases and 4 bases respectively, with 16 bases between them. The CDR3 extends over 15 amino acids. Germline V gene sequence: CDR1 SNHLY, CDR2 FYNNEI. This chain's CDR3 is CASSVSPTRGETQYF. The DNA of the CDR3 is TGTGCCAGCAGTGTTTCTCCAACCAGGGGAGAGACCCAGTACTTC.

In this sample, this clonotype turned up a few times. The rearrangement uses TRBV12-3 or TRBV12-4 and TRBJ1-6; D is undetermined. Trimming removed 6 bases from V and 7 bases from J, with 16 bases in between. The CDR3 length is 15 residues. The CDR3 loop reads CASRLRQSLNSPLHF. CDR3 bases: TGTGCCAGCAGGTTGCGACAAAGCTTAAATTCACCCCTCCACTTT.

The CDR3 loop reads CASSEELGNTEAFF. DNA of the CDR3: TGTGCCAGCAGTGAAGAGCTGGGAAACACTGAAGCTTTCTTT. The rearrangement joins TRBV2 to TRBJ1-1; D is unresolved. The CDR3 loop spans 14 amino acids. V gave up 1 base and J gave up 2 bases, with 8 bases separating them. Germline V CDR1 and CDR2: SNHLY, FYNNEI.

A few counts support this clonotype. This chain connects TRBV20-1 to TRBJ2-5; maybe TRBD2 (5 bases). Germline-derived CDR1 and CDR2 are DFQATT and SNEGSKA (reference sequence). Trimming left V 4 bases short and J 5 bases short, with 11 bases between. The CDR3 loop spans 12 amino acids. CDR3 nucleotide sequence: TGCAGTGCTACCGCGGGCCGGGAGACCCAGTACTTC. Its protein product is CSATAGRETQYF.